The T cell receptor (beta chain) under discussion was sequenced for a study of shared T cell receptors in the human thymus. Produced via immunoSEQ multiplex PCR; TCRdb's table is partial and in-frame only. Of 550,000 to 800,000 clones listed, 75% to 90% are singletons. The ends were cut back, 7 bases at V and 6 bases at J, with 16 bases in the middle. From germline, CDR1 is SGHTA and CDR2 FQGNSA. The CDR3 is 14 amino acids. The sample was also reused in another study, on human thymus T cells. That paper adds: Donors consisted of healthy Finnish infants (having corrective surgery for congenital heart defects). Thymus tissue was removed during corrective cardiac surgery. Thymic and blood repertoires appeared to display a bias in their usage of V and J genes.

This clonotype was obtained from a girl under two years old with a congenital heart defect. The chain combines TRBV7-2 with TRBJ2-4; possibly TRBD1 for D (7 bases). The specimen was thymocytes. DNA for the CDR3: TGTGCCAGCACCCAGGAGGGACAGATAAACATTCAGTACTTC. Amino acid sequence: CASTQEGQINIQYF.